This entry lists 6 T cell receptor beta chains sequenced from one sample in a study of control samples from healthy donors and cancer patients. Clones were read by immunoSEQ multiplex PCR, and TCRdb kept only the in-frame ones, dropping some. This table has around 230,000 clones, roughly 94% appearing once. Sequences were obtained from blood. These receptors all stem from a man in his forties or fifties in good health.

The CDR3 reads CASSHGSGSYEQYF. DNA for the CDR3: TGTGCCAGCAGTCACGGTTCAGGGAGCTACGAGCAGTACTTC. The V and J genes are TRBV27 and TRBJ2-7; the D gene could be TRBD1 or TRBD2 (5 bases each). Trimming stripped 5 bases from V and 3 bases from J, with 14 bases between. The CDR3 consists of 14 residues. Germline loops: CDR1 MNHEY, CDR2 SMNVEV (reference sequence).

As DNA, the CDR3 is TGTGCCAGCAGCCGGGACAGGACGTACCAAGAGACCCAGTACTTC. This gives the protein CASSRDRTYQETQYF. The chain has TRBV7-9 and TRBJ2-5, with 8 positions matching TRBD1. Germline V gene sequence: CDR1 SEHNR, CDR2 FQNEAQ (reference sequence). Unmatched junction bases numbered 5, after V lost 5 bases and J lost 0 bases. This CDR3 contains 15 residues.

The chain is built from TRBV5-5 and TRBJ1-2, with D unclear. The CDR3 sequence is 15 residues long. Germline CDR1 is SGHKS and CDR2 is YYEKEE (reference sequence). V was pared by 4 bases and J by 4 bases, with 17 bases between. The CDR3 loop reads CASSMDPTLLYGYTF. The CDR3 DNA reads TGTGCCAGCAGCATGGACCCGACCCTTCTCTATGGCTACACCTTC.

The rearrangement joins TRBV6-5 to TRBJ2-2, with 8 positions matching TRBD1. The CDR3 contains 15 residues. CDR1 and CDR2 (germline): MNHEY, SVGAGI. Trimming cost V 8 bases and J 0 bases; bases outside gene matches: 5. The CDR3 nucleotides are TGTGCCAGCGGGGGACAGGTGGCGAACACCGGGGAGCTGTTTTTT. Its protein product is CASGGQVANTGELFF.

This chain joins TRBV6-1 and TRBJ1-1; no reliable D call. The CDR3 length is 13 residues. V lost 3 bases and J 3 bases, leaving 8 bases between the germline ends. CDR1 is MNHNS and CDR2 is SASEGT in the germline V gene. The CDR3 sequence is CASSDHRDTEAFF. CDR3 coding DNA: TGTGCCAGCAGTGACCACCGGGACACTGAAGCTTTCTTT.

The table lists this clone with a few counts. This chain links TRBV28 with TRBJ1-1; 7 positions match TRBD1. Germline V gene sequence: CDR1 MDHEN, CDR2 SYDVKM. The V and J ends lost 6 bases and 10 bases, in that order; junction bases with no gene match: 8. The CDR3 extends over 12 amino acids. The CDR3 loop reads CASRTTRDRAFF. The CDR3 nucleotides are TGTGCCAGCAGAACTACCCGGGACAGAGCTTTCTTT.